The clone carrying this T cell receptor beta chain came up a few times. In the study's own analysis: Amplification from reference gene primers served as the basis for estimated nucleated cell counts. Profiling relied on immunoSEQ multiplex PCR, and the TCRdb table lists in-frame clones only, not all of them. The D gene and trimming were derived from the DNA, and the V and J assignments and clone size from that table. The profile shows under 150,000 clones, approximately 71% of them singletons. This CDR3 is built from 15 residues. Trimming at V came to 2 bases and at J to 4 bases, leaving 6 bases not matched to a gene. CDR1 and CDR2 (germline): SGHRS, YFSETQ. These data belong to a study of blood T cell repertoires in COVID-19. At the level of the study: Both acute and convalescent COVID-19 samples were obtained from the United States, Italy and Spain.

The TCR comes from a woman in her 70s with acute or convalescent COVID-19. The chain uses TRBV5-1 and TRBJ1-2, with 9 bases identical to TRBD1. The sample taken for sequencing was peripheral blood. CDR3 region: CASSFSETGGYGYTF. The CDR3 DNA follows: TGCGCCAGCAGCTTTTCCGAGACAGGGGGCTATGGCTACACCTTC. The entire variable domain, with the rest obtained from reference TRBV5-1 and TRBJ1-2, is as follows: KAGVTQTPRYLIKTRGQQVTLSCSPISGHRSVSWYQQTPGQGLQFLFEYFSETQRNKGNFPGRFSGRQFSNSRSEMNVSTLELGDSALYLCASSFSETGGYGYTFGSGTRLTVV.